The clone carrying this TCR beta chain showed up just a few times. Its antigen is unknown. The entry originates in a study of blood T cells in healthy people across ages. General observations from the study: Across the age range, TCR beta diversity per million T cells fell in a roughly linear way.

Primed by a sample-barcoded 5' primer and a J-beta primer mix, a second PCR proceeded for 7 to 11 cycles. TCRdb re-derived calls from the 5' RACE reads in MiXCR, one entry per CDR3 protein. The repertoire includes some 710,000 distinct CDR3 sequences, around 50% of them detected once, and about a sixth sits in the top ten. The CDR3 length is 15 residues. Germline CDR1 and CDR2: LGHNA and YNFKEQ. The sample, about 10 milliliters of peripheral blood, was drawn from each donor. Each sample provided at least 5.5 micrograms of extracted total RNA. This chain links TRBV4-2 with TRBJ2-5; either TRBD1 or TRBD2 may supply D (5 bases each). The end of the DNA is better explained by TRBJ2-7, so the J call may be wrong. The receptor was isolated from a man older than 75 in good health. The specimen sequenced was blood. Written as DNA, the CDR3 is TGTGCCAGCAGCCAAGATGGGGACGGTATCGACGAGCAGTACTTC. This sequence encodes CASSQDGDGIDEQYF.